These 22 T cell receptor beta chains were sequenced from one sample in a study of blood T cell repertoires in COVID-19. Data came from immunoSEQ multiplex PCR; TCRdb stores just in-frame clones and leaves some out. This table has 100,000 or so clones, 82% appearing once. Sequencing used peripheral blood. The receptor source for this set is a man in his 70s with active or convalescent COVID-19.

The chain couples TRBV9 to TRBJ2-3; 9 bases map to TRBD2. CDR1 is SGDLS, CDR2 YYNGEE, per germline. The CDR3 loop spans 17 amino acids. The trim removed 0 bases at V and 10 bases at J, leaving 15 bases unmatched. Here the CDR3 reads CASSVGSSGALSGAQYF. DNA for the CDR3: TGTGCCAGCAGCGTAGGTTCTAGCGGGGCCCTTTCCGGGGCGCAGTATTTT.

This sequence joins TRBV4-1 and TRBJ1-2, with D possibly being TRBD1 (6 bases). V was cut by 4 bases and J by 4 bases, with 16 bases left in between. The CDR3 totals 15 residues. Per the germline V gene, CDR1 is MGHRA and CDR2 is YSYEKL. CDR3 nucleotide sequence: TGCGCCAGCAGCCCTCAGGACAGTCTCATCTATGGCTACACCTTC. Protein sequence: CASSPQDSLIYGYTF.

The chain employs TRBV10-1 and TRBJ2-3; perhaps TRBD1 as D (5 bases). Germline V gene sequence: CDR1 WNHNN, CDR2 SYGVQD (reference sequence). V lost 5 bases and J lost 3, with 12 bases in between. This CDR3 region has 14 residues. The CDR3, as DNA: TGCGCCAGCAGTAGGGGAATCGGGACAGATACGCAGTATTTT. Its protein product is CASSRGIGTDTQYF.

The chain couples TRBV5-6 to TRBJ2-3; 8 bases agree with TRBD2. Trimming at V came to 4 bases and at J to 5 bases, leaving 9 bases not matched to a gene. The CDR3 is made up of 15 amino acids. Germline CDR1 SGHDT, CDR2 YYEEEE. The CDR3 nucleotides are TGTGCCAGCAGCACCATGACTAGCGTAGGAGATACGCAGTATTTT. The encoded protein is CASSTMTSVGDTQYF. Filled out from reference TRBV5-6 and TRBJ2-3, the complete variable domain reads DAGVTQSPTHLIKTRGQQVTLRCSPKSGHDTVSWYQQALGQGPQFIFQYYEEEERQRGNFPDRFSGHQFPNYSSELNVNALLLGDSALYLCASSTMTSVGDTQYFGPGTRLTVL.

This chain uses TRBV2 with TRBJ1-6; maybe TRBD1 (5 bases). CDR3 length equals 18 residues. V was trimmed by 6 bases and J by 10 bases, leaving 28 bases between them. Germline CDR1 and CDR2: SNHLY and FYNNEI. In nucleotides, the CDR3 is TGTGCCAGCAGGTCCTATATATCTTCGGGGGATGGAGGGTCACCCCTCCACTTT. Protein: CASRSYISSGDGGSPLHF.

This clone was recorded only once. This chain joins TRBV6-5 and TRBJ1-5, with D possibly being TRBD1 (5 bases). CDR1 MNHEY and CDR2 SVGAGI come from the germline V gene. V lost 7 bases to trimming and J lost 0 bases, with 7 bases between them. The CDR3 is 13 residues long. This chain's CDR3 is CASTTGSNQPQHF. The CDR3 region has the DNA TGTGCCAGCACTACAGGTAGCAATCAGCCCCAGCATTTT.

The chain joins TRBV27 to TRBJ1-2, with D possibly TRBD1 on 5 matching bases. The germline V gene encodes CDR1 MNHEY and CDR2 SMNVEV (reference sequence). The CDR3 is 16 amino acids. Deletions cut 5 bases from V and 7 bases from J, with 23 bases between. The CDR3 sequence: CASSPGLSGSLVGYTF. CDR3 DNA sequence: TGTGCCAGCAGTCCGGGACTATCAGGGAGTTTGGTTGGCTACACCTTC.

The chain recombines TRBV9 with TRBJ1-5; D is possibly TRBD1 (5 bases). The CDR3 covers 15 residues. Germline V gene sequence: CDR1 SGDLS, CDR2 YYNGEE. V was shortened by 4 bases and J by 7 bases, with 18 bases between the two germline ends. DNA for the CDR3: TGTGCCAGCAGCCCGGGGAGGGTGGAGGGGCAGCCCCAGCATTTT. It codes for CASSPGRVEGQPQHF.

This sequence joins TRBV7-9 and TRBJ1-5; no clear D. CDR3 length equals 13 residues. V was cut by 1 base and J by 6 bases, with 7 bases left in between. Per germline, CDR1 SEHNR and CDR2 FQNEAQ (reference sequence). CDR3 sequence reads: CASSLGGVQPQHF. In nucleotides, the CDR3 is TGTGCCAGCAGCTTAGGAGGAGTTCAGCCCCAGCATTTT.

V usage is TRBV7-9 and J usage is TRBJ2-7; D unresolved. Trimming left V 2 bases short and J 7 bases short, with 6 bases between. Germline CDR1 is SEHNR and CDR2 is FQNEAQ (reference sequence). There are 11 residues in the CDR3. The CDR3 bases are TGTGCCAGCAGCTTATCCCAGGAGCAGTACTTC. Its translation is CASSLSQEQYF. The complete variable domain, with remaining parts taken from reference TRBV7-9 and TRBJ2-7, reads DTGVSQNPRHKITKRGQNVTFRCDPISEHNRLYWYRQTLGQGPEFLTYFQNEAQLEKSRLLSDRFSAERPKGSFSTLEIQRTEQGDSAMYLCASSLSQEQYFGPGTRLTVT.

The chain is built from TRBV19 and TRBJ2-5; TRBD1 matches at 8 bases. The CDR3 has 15 residues. V lost 1 base, J lost 2 bases, and 3 bases stayed unmatched. CDR1 and CDR2 from the germline V gene are LNHDA and SQIVND (reference sequence). The CDR3 DNA reads TGTGCCAGTAGTATAGGGACAGGGTTTCAAGAGACCCAGTACTTC. Its translation is CASSIGTGFQETQYF.

CDR3 nucleotides: TGTGCTCAAGGGGGGGCGGCCGGGGAGCTGTTTTTT. This codes for CAQGGAAGELFF. This chain joins TRBV5-4 and TRBJ2-2, with D possibly TRBD2 on 7 matching bases. Germline V gene lookup returns CDR1 SGHNT and CDR2 YYREEE (reference sequence). This CDR3 spans 12 amino acids.

CDR3 in DNA: TGTGCCACCGGACTGAAATATGGAAACACCATATATTTT. This codes for CATGLKYGNTIYF. The chain joins TRBV10-3 to TRBJ1-3, with D unclear. The CDR3 sequence is 13 residues long. Germline V gene data show CDR1 as ENHRY and CDR2 as SYGVKD. V was shortened by 10 bases and J by 3 bases, with 13 bases between the two germline ends.

The V call is TRBV19, the J call TRBJ2-1, with D unresolved. CDR1 and CDR2 from the germline V gene are LNHDA and SQIVND (reference sequence). The V and J ends lost 6 bases and 7 bases respectively, with 10 bases between them. CDR3 length: 12 residues. The DNA of the CDR3 is TGTGCCAGTAGGGCCCCCCCGAATGAGCAGTTCTTC. This translates into CASRAPPNEQFF. Full variable domain (outside the CDR3, taken from reference TRBV19 and TRBJ2-1): DGGITQSPKYLFRKEGQNVTLSCEQNLNHDAMYWYRQDPGQGLRLIYYSQIVNDFQKGDIAEGYSVSREKKESFPLTVTSAQKNPTAFYLCASRAPPNEQFFGPGTRLTVL.

The genes are TRBV2 and TRBJ2-3, with 7 bases lining up with TRBD1. With 6 bases clipped from V and 4 bases from J, the junction kept 10 bases outside the gene matches. The CDR3 length is 15 residues. The V gene's germline CDR1 is SNHLY and CDR2 FYNNEI. The CDR3 is CASRPQGLIPDTQYF. CDR3 DNA sequence: TGTGCCAGCAGGCCACAGGGGTTGATTCCAGATACGCAGTATTTT.

The chain has TRBV6-2 or TRBV6-3 and TRBJ2-1; 11 bases match TRBD2. This CDR3 is 15 amino acids long. From germline, CDR1 is MNHEY and CDR2 SVGEGT. V was clipped by 2 bases and J by 7 bases; unmatched bases: 4. The chain's CDR3 is CASSYRSGGGNEQFF. The CDR3 DNA reads as TGTGCCAGCAGTTACCGTAGCGGGGGGGGGAATGAGCAGTTCTTC.

The V gene is TRBV27, the J gene TRBJ2-3; D perhaps matches TRBD2 (5 bases). Trimming shortened V by 6 bases and J by 4 bases, and 20 bases separated the two germline ends. Germline CDR1 MNHEY, CDR2 SMNVEV (reference sequence). CDR3 length equals 16 residues. CDR3 residues: CASSYAGTMGSDTQYF. The DNA of the CDR3 is TGTGCCAGCAGCTACGCGGGTACAATGGGTTCAGATACGCAGTATTTT.

This chain connects TRBV6-4 to TRBJ2-1, with TRBD2 identical over 11 bases. V was clipped by 4 bases and J by 8 bases; unmatched bases: 7. CDR1 and CDR2 (germline): MRHNA, SNTAGT. The CDR3 consists of 15 residues. In DNA, the CDR3 is TGTGCCAGCAGTGGAACTAGCGGGGGAAGTGATGAGCAGTTCTTC. Amino acids: CASSGTSGGSDEQFF.

This chain uses TRBV14 with TRBJ2-1, with TRBD2 matching 10 bases. The CDR3 length is 16 residues. The V segment lost 0 bases and the J segment 7 bases; nucleotides outside the gene matches: 6. Per the germline V gene, CDR1 is SGHDN and CDR2 is FVKESK. This chain's CDR3 is CASSQESLAGMNEQFF. CDR3 in DNA: TGTGCCAGCAGCCAAGAATCACTAGCGGGGATGAATGAGCAGTTCTTC.

The chain carries TRBV30 and TRBJ1-2, with TRBD1 matching over 9 bases. Germline-derived CDR1 and CDR2 are GTSNPN and SVGIG (reference sequence). The CDR3 totals 15 residues. Unmatched junction bases numbered 7, after V lost 3 bases and J lost 2 bases. DNA for the CDR3: TGTGCCTGGAGAAGAACAGGGGGCCCCAACTATGGCTACACCTTC. Translation gives CAWRRTGGPNYGYTF.

Only one count was recorded for this clone. The chain combines TRBV5-1 with TRBJ2-7; no clear D. In germline, CDR1 is SGHRS, CDR2 YFSETQ. Trimming left V 2 bases short and J 3 bases short, with 9 bases between. The CDR3 has 13 residues. CDR3 DNA: TGCGCCAGCAGCTTACCGAACTACTACGAGCAGTACTTC. Translated: CASSLPNYYEQYF.

This clone was counted a single time. The chain recombines TRBV5-1 with TRBJ2-5; 7 nucleotides agree with TRBD1. The CDR3 runs to 15 residues. V lost 4 bases and J lost 2; bases outside the gene matches: 8. Germline CDR1 reads SGHRS; CDR2 reads YFSETQ. Written as DNA, the CDR3 is TGCGCCAGCAGCACGGGGCCGGGACAGCAAGAGACCCAGTACTTC. Amino acids: CASSTGPGQQETQYF.